The present entry profiles one TCR beta chain with its context. Libraries were prepared by immunoSEQ multiplex PCR; TCRdb keeps only in-frame clonotypes and omits some of them. The sample lists tens of thousands of clones, approximately 95% occurring once. The data were taken from a study of human thymus T cells. During corrective heart surgery, resections were taken, and the thymus tissue came from them. With 0 bases removed from V and 6 bases from J, the gap between germline ends came to 16 bases. The CDR3 contains 16 residues. Germline V lookup: CDR1 SGDLS, CDR2 YYNGEE. The material sequenced was thymus tissue. The receptor's source is a girl less than two years old with a congenital heart defect but otherwise immunologically healthy. The V and J genes are TRBV9 and TRBJ2-1; tentatively, D is TRBD2 (7 bases). CDR3 protein: CASSVVGGGPSNEQFF. The DNA of the CDR3 is TGTGCCAGCAGCGTAGTAGGGGGAGGGCCTTCCAATGAGCAGTTCTTC.